This T cell receptor beta chain is drawn from a study of blood T cells in healthy people across ages. This clonotype was seen repeatedly, ten times or more. Individuals who donated were healthy Caucasians from Russia aged about 6 to 90. It was with a sample-barcoded 5' primer and a J-beta primer mix that a second PCR of about 7 to 12 cycles was run. Each cDNA molecule, via a template-switch adaptor with 12 random nucleotides, was tagged. Every sample gave at least 2.5 million paired-end reads containing CDR3. Each CDR3 protein is one row after TCRdb ran MiXCR on the 5' RACE reads. Altogether over 500,000 distinct CDR3 sequences are present, 45% to 60% being singletons, with the ten largest covering roughly 14%. The CDR3 loop spans 17 amino acids. V lost 0 bases and J 5 bases, leaving 14 bases between the germline ends. The germline V gene has CDR1 MNHEY and CDR2 SVGAGI.

The sequencing sample was made of blood. This sequence originates from a woman at least 80 years old in good health. This rearrangement joins TRBV6-5 to TRBJ1-6; D not resolved. DNA of the CDR3: TGTGCCAGCAGTTACTCTCTGGGCTGGGCTGATAATTCACCCCTCCACTTT. It yields the protein CASSYSLGWADNSPLHF.